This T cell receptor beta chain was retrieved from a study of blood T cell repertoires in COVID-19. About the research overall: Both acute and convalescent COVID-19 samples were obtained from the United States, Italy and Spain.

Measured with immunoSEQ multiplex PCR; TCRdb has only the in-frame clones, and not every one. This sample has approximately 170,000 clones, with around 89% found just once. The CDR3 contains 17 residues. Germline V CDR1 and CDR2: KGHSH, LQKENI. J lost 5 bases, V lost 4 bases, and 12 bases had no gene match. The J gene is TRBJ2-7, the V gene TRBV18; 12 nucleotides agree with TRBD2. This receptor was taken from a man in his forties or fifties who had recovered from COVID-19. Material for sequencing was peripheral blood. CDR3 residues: CASSLKGSSGGANEQYF. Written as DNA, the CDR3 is TGTGCCAGCTCACTCAAGGGGTCTAGCGGGGGGGCCAACGAGCAGTACTTC.